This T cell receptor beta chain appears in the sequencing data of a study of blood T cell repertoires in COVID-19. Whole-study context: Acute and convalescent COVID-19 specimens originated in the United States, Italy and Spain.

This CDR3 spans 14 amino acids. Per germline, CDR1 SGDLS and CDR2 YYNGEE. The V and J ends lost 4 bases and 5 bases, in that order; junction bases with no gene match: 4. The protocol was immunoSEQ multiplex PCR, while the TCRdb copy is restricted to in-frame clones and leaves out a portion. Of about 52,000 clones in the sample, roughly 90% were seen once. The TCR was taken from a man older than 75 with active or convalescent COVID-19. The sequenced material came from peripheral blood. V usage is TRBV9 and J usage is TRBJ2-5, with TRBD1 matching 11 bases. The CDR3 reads CASSPGQGVETQYF. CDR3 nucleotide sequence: TGTGCCAGCAGCCCGGGACAGGGGGTTGAGACCCAGTACTTC.